These 10 T cell receptor beta chains were all obtained from the same sample, sequenced in a study of CD8 T cells in ankylosing spondylitis. A single record per CDR3 protein comes from TCRdb applying MiXCR to the 5' RACE reads. The sample lists just over 150,000 distinct CDR3 sequences, 18% occurring once. Sequencing was performed on blood, either unsorted or a sorted T cell fraction (not recorded which). All receptors come from a male donor with ankylosing spondylitis or in good health (not recorded which).

V and J are TRBV24-1 and TRBJ2-2, with D perhaps matching TRBD2 (5 bases). The CDR3 spans 14 residues. CDR1 and CDR2 (germline): KGHDR, SFDVKD. Trimming took off 8 bases at V and 1 base at J, with 10 bases between the two ends. CDR3 bases: TGTGCCACCAACCGGGATGGGAACACCGGGGAGCTGTTTTTT. Protein: CATNRDGNTGELFF.

A remark on this clonotype: The junction differs from germline at one of its ends, possibly a read error. This chain joins TRBV5-1 and TRBJ2-3; 10 positions agree with TRBD2. The CDR3 runs to 18 residues. Germline V CDR1 and CDR2: SGHRS, YFSETQ. The CDR3, as DNA: TGCGCCAGCAGCTTGTATTCTGCTAGCGGGGGACCCACAGATATGCAGTATTTT. This codes for CASSLYSASGGPTDMQYF.

This clonotype was recorded at least ten times. Written as DNA, the CDR3 is TGTGCCAGCAGCACTTCTACGGGGGCGCCCTACGAGCAGTACTTC. Translation gives CASSTSTGAPYEQYF. The chain joins TRBV27 to TRBJ2-7; either TRBD1 or TRBD2 may supply D (6 bases each). Germline V gives CDR1 MNHEY, CDR2 SMNVEV (reference sequence). V shed 6 bases and J shed 2 bases, with 17 bases lying between them. The length of the CDR3 is 15 residues.

The rearrangement uses TRBV28 and TRBJ2-2; TRBD1 matches at 7 bases. Germline CDR1 and CDR2: MDHEN and SYDVKM. The CDR3 covers 17 residues. Trimming at V came to 5 bases and at J to 2 bases, leaving 11 bases not matched to a gene. CDR3 protein: CASSRSQGVGNTGELFF. CDR3 nucleotide sequence: TGTGCCAGCAGTAGAAGTCAGGGGGTGGGAAACACCGGGGAGCTGTTTTTT.

This clonotype turned up a few times. The gene calls are TRBV7-2 and TRBJ2-7, with D possibly TRBD1 on 6 matching bases. CDR3 length: 16 amino acids. The V and J ends lost 1 base and 1 base respectively, with 14 bases between them. CDR1 SGHTA and CDR2 FQGNSA come from the germline V gene. The DNA for the CDR3 is TGTGCCAGCAGCTTAGGGTCGGGACAAAGGTCCTACGAGCAGTACTTC. Translation gives CASSLGSGQRSYEQYF.

Worth noting for this clonotype: At one boundary the junction diverges from the germline segment, which might be a read error. This sequence joins TRBV19 and TRBJ1-5, with D possibly TRBD1 on 5 matching bases. The length of the CDR3 is 14 residues. Germline V CDR1 and CDR2: LNHDA, SQIVND (reference sequence). Written as DNA, the CDR3 is TGTGCCGGTAGTACAGGCAGGGATATCCAGCCCCAGCATTTT. Residues: CAGSTGRDIQPQHF.

V and J are TRBV19 and TRBJ2-1; 8 nucleotides align to TRBD2. CDR3 size: 18 residues. V gave up 8 bases and J gave up 3 bases; unmatched junction bases: 18. Germline V lookup: CDR1 LNHDA, CDR2 SQIVND (reference sequence). This CDR3 is CASGSLQGAGGIYNEQFF. Written as DNA, the CDR3 is TGTGCCAGTGGATCCCTCCAAGGGGCGGGAGGAATCTACAATGAGCAGTTCTTC.

The chain couples TRBV10-3 to TRBJ1-1; D gene unclear. This CDR3 spans 14 amino acids. Looked up from germline, CDR1 is ENHRY and CDR2 is SYGVKD. V was shortened by 0 bases and J by 0 bases, with 5 bases between the two germline ends. The CDR3 coding sequence is TGTGCCATCAGTGAGTCTATGGTGAACACTGAAGCTTTCTTT. It codes for CAISESMVNTEAFF.

This clonotype was found many times. The genes are TRBV12-3 or TRBV12-4 and TRBJ2-7; 7 nucleotides line up with TRBD1. Trimming cost V 3 bases and J 0 bases; bases outside gene matches: 5. CDR3 length equals 15 residues. The CDR3 is CASSFGWTGSYEQYF. CDR3 coding DNA: TGTGCCAGCAGTTTCGGCTGGACAGGCTCCTACGAGCAGTACTTC.

At least ten counts were recorded for this clonotype. This rearrangement joins TRBV4-1 to TRBJ2-4, with D unclear. The CDR3 sequence is 14 residues long. CDR1 is MGHRA, CDR2 YSYEKL, per germline. Trimming stripped 0 bases from V and 5 bases from J, with 8 bases between. The CDR3 DNA follows: TGCGCCAGCAGCCAAGAGCAAAGGGAAAACATTCAGTACTTC. It translates to CASSQEQRENIQYF.